Here is one T cell receptor beta chain with its context. This sample stems from a study of blood T cell repertoires in COVID-19. Enrollees, roughly 18 to 90 years old, lived in about two dozen US areas. TCRdb's copy holds only in-frame clones and misses some; the assay was immunoSEQ multiplex PCR. The sample lists about 170,000 clones, roughly 83% occurring once. CDR1 and CDR2 (germline): SGHNT, YYREEE (reference sequence). This CDR3 spans 15 amino acids. J lost 8 bases, V lost 0 bases, and 8 bases had no gene match. Specimen: PBMCs or T cells enriched from blood (not recorded which). The rearrangement joins TRBV5-4 to TRBJ2-1; 7 bases align to TRBD1. The receptor's source is a woman aged 45-65 years who had recovered from COVID-19. The CDR3 region is CASSLGQGILDEQFF. For the CDR3, the DNA is TGTGCCAGCAGCTTGGGACAGGGAATTTTAGATGAGCAGTTCTTC.